These 25 T cell receptor beta chains originate from one sample sequenced in a study of blood T cell repertoires in COVID-19. Profiled with immunoSEQ multiplex PCR; TCRdb holds only in-frame clones, not every one. The table lists roughly 250,000 clones, over 75% of them singletons. Sequences were obtained from peripheral blood. These receptors were taken from a human donor with COVID-19, enrolled during active disease. The donor label of this sample is uncertain.

The J gene is TRBJ2-3, the V gene TRBV5-1; 15 bases agree with TRBD2. Unmatched junction bases numbered 2, after V lost 0 bases and J lost 0 bases. The CDR3 covers 18 residues. Per germline, CDR1 SGHRS and CDR2 YFSETQ. The CDR3 coding sequence is TGCGCCAGCAGCTTGGTAGGGACTAGCGGGAGGAGCACAGATACGCAGTATTTT. This translates into CASSLVGTSGRSTDTQYF. Filled out from reference TRBV5-1 and TRBJ2-3, the complete variable domain reads KAGVTQTPRYLIKTRGQQVTLSCSPISGHRSVSWYQQTPGQGLQFLFEYFSETQRNKGNFPGRFSGRQFSNSRSEMNVSTLELGDSALYLCASSLVGTSGRSTDTQYFGPGTRLTVL.

This clone has just one count. The chain couples TRBV3-1 (or the pseudogene TRBV3-2) to TRBJ1-1; no clear D gene. CDR3 length: 14 residues. Germline loops: CDR1 LGHDT, CDR2 YNNKEL (reference sequence). V was cut by 5 bases and J by 8 bases, with 18 bases left in between. In nucleotides, the CDR3 is TGTGCCAGCAGCTTGGGAGGTATGATCGACGAAGCTTTCTTT. Protein product: CASSLGGMIDEAFF.

V is TRBV2 and J is TRBJ2-1; D might be TRBD1 (6 bases). Trimming took off 7 bases at V and 2 bases at J, with 18 bases between the two ends. Germline V gene data show CDR1 as SNHLY and CDR2 as FYNNEI. This CDR3 spans 16 amino acids. The CDR3 sequence: CASKLDSTSPYNEQFF. The DNA for the CDR3 is TGTGCCAGCAAATTGGACAGCACCTCCCCCTACAATGAGCAGTTCTTC.

The CDR3 DNA follows: TGCGCCAGCAGCTTGGTAGGACAGGGGGATTGGAGGGGCTACACCTTC. Its translation: CASSLVGQGDWRGYTF. This chain uses TRBV5-1 with TRBJ1-2, with TRBD1 matching 10 bases. V lost 0 bases, J lost 8 bases, and 10 bases stayed unmatched. CDR1 is SGHRS, CDR2 YFSETQ, per germline. This CDR3 is 16 amino acids long.

This clone appeared a single time. This chain joins TRBV5-6 and TRBJ1-3; a weak D match, TRBD1 (6 bases). In germline, CDR1 is SGHDT, CDR2 YYEEEE. V shed 2 bases and J shed 2 bases, with 8 bases lying between them. This CDR3 spans 14 amino acids. CDR3 in DNA: TGTGCCAGCAGCTTCCCAGGGGCTGGAAACACCATATATTTT. Its protein is CASSFPGAGNTIYF.

The rearrangement links TRBV4-2 to TRBJ2-1, with 11 bases lining up with TRBD2. Per the germline V gene, CDR1 is LGHNA and CDR2 is YNFKEQ. The CDR3 sequence is 15 residues long. The ends lost 2 bases at V and 5 bases at J; junction bases unmatched: 2. The CDR3 sequence is CASSQPGLADNEQFF. The CDR3 DNA reads TGTGCCAGCAGCCAACCGGGACTAGCGGACAATGAGCAGTTCTTC.

J is TRBJ2-5 and V is TRBV23-1; 8 bases are shared with TRBD1. TRBV23-1 is an ORF; its function is uncertain. The CDR3 loop spans 15 amino acids. Trimming took 3 bases from V and 5 from J; bases not matched to a gene: 8. CDR3 amino acids: CASSHFMDREETQYF. For the CDR3, the DNA is TGCGCCAGCAGTCACTTCATGGACAGGGAGGAGACCCAGTACTTC.

The CDR3, as DNA: TGTGCCAGCGGATATTGGACAGGGCCAAACACTGAAGCTTTCTTT. It codes for CASGYWTGPNTEAFF. The J gene is TRBJ1-1, the V gene TRBV6-5, with 8 bases aligning to TRBD1. Germline V gives CDR1 MNHEY, CDR2 SVGAGI. This CDR3 region has 15 residues. V lost 8 bases, J lost 2 bases, and 10 bases stayed unmatched.

The chain carries TRBV28 and TRBJ1-5; no firm D call. The CDR3 covers 11 residues. Per germline, CDR1 MDHEN and CDR2 SYDVKM. Trimming removed 5 bases at V and 7 bases at J, with 6 bases between. CDR3: CASSTTQPQHF. CDR3 bases: TGTGCCAGCAGTACAACCCAGCCCCAGCATTTT.

The chain couples TRBV20-1 to TRBJ1-3, with unresolved D. The CDR3 spans 11 residues. Germline-derived CDR1 and CDR2 are DFQATT and SNEGSKA (reference sequence). V lost 0 bases to trimming and J lost 8 bases, with 5 bases between them. CDR3 nucleotides: TGCAGTGCTAGAGATCTAGACACCATATATTTT. It translates to CSARDLDTIYF.

This clone was recorded a few times. The gene calls are TRBV19 and TRBJ2-2; 7 bases align to TRBD2. Germline CDR1 is LNHDA and CDR2 is SQIVND (reference sequence). The ends lost 3 bases at V and 7 bases at J; junction bases unmatched: 8. The CDR3 runs 15 residues. The CDR3 nucleotides read TGTGCCAGTAGTATGGGGCTAGCGGACCTCGGGGAGCTGTTTTTT. It is translated as CASSMGLADLGELFF.

V and J are TRBV10-3 and TRBJ1-2, with D unclear. Germline V gene lookup returns CDR1 ENHRY and CDR2 SYGVKD. The V end lost 3 bases, the J end lost 6 bases, and 11 bases lay between the germline ends. The CDR3 is 13 residues long. CDR3 bases: TGTGCCATCAGTGAAACCGGAGGGCATGGCTACACCTTC. Translating it yields CAISETGGHGYTF.

This chain uses TRBV18 with TRBJ1-1; 7 bases agree with TRBD1. This CDR3 comprises 15 residues. J gave up 1 base and V 2 bases, and 4 bases lay outside the gene matches. Germline-derived CDR1 and CDR2 are KGHSH and LQKENI. The CDR3: CASSPADRENTEAFF. CDR3 sequence (DNA): TGTGCCAGCTCACCAGCCGACAGGGAGAACACTGAAGCTTTCTTT.

The rearrangement joins TRBV7-3 to TRBJ2-1, with 15 bases lining up with TRBD2. J lost 6 bases, V lost 5 bases, and 5 bases had no gene match. The CDR3 is 16 residues long. Germline V gene data show CDR1 as SGHTA and CDR2 as FQGTGA. The CDR3 coding sequence is TGTGCCAGCAGCCGCTCGGGACTAGCGGGAGGCAATGAGCAGTTCTTC. It is translated as CASSRSGLAGGNEQFF.

The chain couples TRBV6-5 to TRBJ1-2; D unclear. V lost 5 bases, J lost 7 bases, and 17 bases lay in between. This CDR3 is built from 14 residues. Germline CDR1 reads MNHEY; CDR2 reads SVGAGI. The CDR3: CASSHHREMGGYTF. DNA for the CDR3: TGTGCCAGCAGTCACCACCGGGAGATGGGTGGCTACACCTTC.

CDR3 sequence: CSVVAGGQETQYF. The CDR3 bases are TGCAGCGTAGTAGCGGGAGGGCAGGAGACCCAGTACTTC. This chain connects TRBV29-1 to TRBJ2-5; 11 bases match TRBD2. The CDR3 is made up of 13 amino acids. In germline, CDR1 is SQVTM, CDR2 ANQGSEA. Trimming cost V 6 bases and J 5 bases; bases outside gene matches: 5.

Remarks on this clone: The same CDR3 is also encoded by other DNA sequences in this sample. The CDR3 protein is CASSQPGGETQYF. CDR3 DNA: TGCGCCAGCAGCCAGCCAGGGGGGGAGACCCAGTACTTC. The rearrangement links TRBV4-1 to TRBJ2-5; D may be TRBD1 (7 bases). Trimming shortened V by 3 bases and J by 5 bases, and 10 bases separated the two germline ends. Per the germline V gene, CDR1 is MGHRA and CDR2 is YSYEKL. This CDR3 is 13 amino acids long.

The chain links TRBV14 to TRBJ2-5; TRBD2 matches 9 bases. Germline V gene sequence: CDR1 SGHDN, CDR2 FVKESK. The CDR3 loop spans 16 amino acids. The V gene end was trimmed by 3 bases and the J gene end by 3 bases; junction bases not matched to a gene: 8. In nucleotides, the CDR3 is TGTGCCAGCAGCCAGGACCAGACTAGCGGTAAAGAGACCCAGTACTTC. This sequence encodes CASSQDQTSGKETQYF.

The chain uses TRBV10-1 and TRBJ2-7; no clear D. The CDR3 extends over 14 amino acids. Germline CDR1 WNHNN, CDR2 SYGVQD (reference sequence). The V end was cut by 6 bases, the J end by 7 bases, with 19 bases between. The CDR3 DNA reads as TGCGCCAGCAGCCCCGCAGGTACCGCCTGGGAGCAGTACTTC. Residues: CASSPAGTAWEQYF.

This clone occurred once. The chain is built from TRBV19 and TRBJ1-4; 9 positions agree with TRBD1. The junction had 5 bases not matched to a gene; V was cut back by 7 bases and J by 8 bases. The CDR3 consists of 13 residues. Per the germline V gene, CDR1 is LNHDA and CDR2 is SQIVND (reference sequence). CDR3 in DNA: TGTGCCAGTAAGGACAGGGGCGAAGAAAAACTGTTTTTT. Its translation is CASKDRGEEKLFF.

J is TRBJ1-1 and V is TRBV7-9; a weak D match, TRBD1 (6 bases). This CDR3 is built from 15 residues. CDR1 is SEHNR, CDR2 FQNEAQ, per germline (reference sequence). The V end was cut by 6 bases, the J end by 5 bases, with 19 bases between. In nucleotides, the CDR3 is TGTGCCAGCAGAGACAGGACATCCCGGATTACTGAAGCTTTCTTT. Residues: CASRDRTSRITEAFF. Drawing the rest from reference TRBV7-9 and TRBJ1-1, the complete variable domain is DTGVSQNPRHKITKRGQNVTFRCDPISEHNRLYWYRQTLGQGPEFLTYFQNEAQLEKSRLLSDRFSAERPKGSFSTLEIQRTEQGDSAMYLCASRDRTSRITEAFFGQGTRLTVV.

The chain links TRBV20-1 to TRBJ2-1; D perhaps matches TRBD2 (5 bases). CDR3 length: 14 amino acids. CDR1 is DFQATT and CDR2 is SNEGSKA in the germline V gene (reference sequence). V was pared by 3 bases and J by 10 bases, with 19 bases between. The CDR3 protein is CSASLLGALGEQFF. The CDR3 DNA sequence: TGCAGTGCTAGTCTCCTGGGAGCTCTCGGGGAGCAGTTCTTC.

V is TRBV30 and J is TRBJ2-2, with 9 bases that match TRBD1. Germline V CDR1 and CDR2: GTSNPN, SVGIG (reference sequence). The CDR3 runs 13 residues. J lost 10 bases, V lost 6 bases, and 9 bases had no gene match. CDR3 region: CACSGQGFVELFF. CDR3 coding DNA: TGTGCCTGTTCGGGACAGGGTTTTGTGGAGCTGTTTTTT.

The V call is TRBV4-1, the J call TRBJ1-4; no firm D call. From germline, CDR1 is MGHRA and CDR2 YSYEKL. The V end was cut by 0 bases, the J end by 4 bases, with 12 bases between. The CDR3 extends over 16 amino acids. The CDR3 spells CASSQDRNPLNEKLFF. DNA of the CDR3: TGCGCCAGCAGCCAAGACAGGAACCCTCTTAATGAAAAACTGTTTTTT.

J is TRBJ2-7 and V is TRBV5-1, with 7 positions matching TRBD1. Looked up from germline, CDR1 is SGHRS and CDR2 is YFSETQ. The V segment lost 5 bases and the J segment 1 base; nucleotides outside the gene matches: 3. The CDR3 spans 13 residues. The CDR3 bases are TGCGCCAGCAGGCAGGGGGTGTCCTACGAGCAGTACTTC. This gives the protein CASRQGVSYEQYF.